This T cell receptor beta chain was documented in a study of blood T cell repertoires in COVID-19. Study-level information: Some COVID-19 samples were acute and others convalescent; all came from the United States, Italy and Spain. T cells, B-cell-depleted T cells, or PBMCs supplied cDNA or gDNA.

Methods used by the authors: Reference gene primers were amplified, and this amplification served to estimate nucleated cell counts. Measured with immunoSEQ multiplex PCR; TCRdb has only the in-frame clones, and not every one. D and trimming come from the DNA, and the V and J calls and clone size come from that table. The sample records 200,000 to 250,000 clones, around 80% being singletons. With 9 bases removed from V and 2 bases from J, the gap between germline ends came to 25 bases. Per germline, CDR1 SNHLY and CDR2 FYNNEI. This CDR3 has 17 amino acids. The sequence came from a man aged 55 to 70 who had recovered from COVID-19. The rearrangement links TRBV2 to TRBJ2-5; possible D gene TRBD2, 7 bases. Sequencing was done on a sample of PBMCs or T cells enriched from blood (not recorded which). The CDR3 DNA reads TGTGCCAGTCACCCGGGGCGGGGGCTAGCGGTACAAGAGACCCAGTACTTC. Protein product: CASHPGRGLAVQETQYF.